This T cell receptor (beta chain) was captured in a study of cytomegalovirus exposure and HLA in healthy donors. Notes on the study in general: TCR beta sequences reportedly predicted most subjects' HLA-A and HLA-B alleles accurately. A later analysis, which compared TCR beta chains of equal frequency, found the HLA-associated ones more clonally expanded.

60 Vbeta and 13 Jbeta primers were used in PCR. Method: immunoSEQ multiplex PCR; TCRdb's copy keeps in-frame clones and lacks some. The sample has roughly 240,000 clones; about 80% are singletons. Nominally healthy donors provided the samples, though records likely missed some immune exposures. In regard to this clone: Its antigen is not identified.

The germline gives CDR1 MNHEY, CDR2 SVGAGI. This CDR3 region has 15 residues. The V end was cut by 6 bases, the J end by 2 bases, with 13 bases between. This clonotype originated in a woman aged 40 to 50 in good health and CMV-seropositive. The material sequenced was PBMCs. This sequence joins TRBV6-5 and TRBJ2-2; D is perhaps TRBD1 (6 bases). CDR3 sequence (DNA): TGTGCCAGCAGCACAGGGCTTCACAACACCGGGGAGCTGTTTTTT. This translates into CASSTGLHNTGELFF.